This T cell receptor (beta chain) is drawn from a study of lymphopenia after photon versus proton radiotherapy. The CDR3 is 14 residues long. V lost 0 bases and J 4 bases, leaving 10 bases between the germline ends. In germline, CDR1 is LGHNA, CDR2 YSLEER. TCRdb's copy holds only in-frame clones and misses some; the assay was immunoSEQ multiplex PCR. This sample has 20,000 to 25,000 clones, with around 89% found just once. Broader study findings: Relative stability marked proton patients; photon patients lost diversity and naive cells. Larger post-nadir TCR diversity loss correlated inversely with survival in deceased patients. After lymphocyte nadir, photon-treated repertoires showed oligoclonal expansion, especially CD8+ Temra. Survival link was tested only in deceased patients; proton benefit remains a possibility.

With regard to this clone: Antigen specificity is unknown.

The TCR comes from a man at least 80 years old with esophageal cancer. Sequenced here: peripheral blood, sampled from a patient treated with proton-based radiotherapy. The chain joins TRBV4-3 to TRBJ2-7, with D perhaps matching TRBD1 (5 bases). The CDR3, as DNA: TGCGCCAGCAGCCAAGATGGGGCAGATTACGAGCAGTACTTC. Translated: CASSQDGADYEQYF.